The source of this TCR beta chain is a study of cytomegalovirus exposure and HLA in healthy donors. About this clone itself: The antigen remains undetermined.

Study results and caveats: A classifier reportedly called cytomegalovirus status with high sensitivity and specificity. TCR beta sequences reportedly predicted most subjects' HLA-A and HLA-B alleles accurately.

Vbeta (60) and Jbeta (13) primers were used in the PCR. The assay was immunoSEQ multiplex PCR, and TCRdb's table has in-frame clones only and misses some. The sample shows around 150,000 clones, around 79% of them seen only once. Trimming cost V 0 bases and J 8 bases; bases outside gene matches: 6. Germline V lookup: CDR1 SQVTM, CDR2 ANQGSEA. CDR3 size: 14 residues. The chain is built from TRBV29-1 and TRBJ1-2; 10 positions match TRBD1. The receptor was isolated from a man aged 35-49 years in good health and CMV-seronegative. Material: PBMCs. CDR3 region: CSVEEVGTGVGYTF. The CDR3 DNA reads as TGCAGCGTTGAAGAGGTGGGGACAGGGGTCGGCTACACCTTC.